This T cell receptor (beta chain) stems from a study of blood T cells in healthy people across ages. A second about 7 to 12 cycle PCR used barcoded and J-beta primers. MiXCR, applied by TCRdb to the 5' RACE reads, yields one record per CDR3 protein. The sample lists hundreds of thousands of distinct CDR3 sequences; about 43% were seen once. Donors ranged from about 6 to 90 years old and were healthy Caucasians in Russia. V trimming: 3 bases; J trimming: 7 bases; junction bases outside the gene matches: 2. Germline lookup yields CDR1 SGDLS and CDR2 YYNGEE. This CDR3 has 14 residues. The sequenced sample consisted of blood. This rearrangement joins TRBV9 to TRBJ2-1; 12 nucleotides match TRBD2. The sequence came from a man at least 80 years old in good health. The CDR3 sequence: CASSGLAGENEQFF. DNA for the CDR3: TGTGCCAGCAGCGGACTAGCGGGAGAAAATGAGCAGTTCTTC.